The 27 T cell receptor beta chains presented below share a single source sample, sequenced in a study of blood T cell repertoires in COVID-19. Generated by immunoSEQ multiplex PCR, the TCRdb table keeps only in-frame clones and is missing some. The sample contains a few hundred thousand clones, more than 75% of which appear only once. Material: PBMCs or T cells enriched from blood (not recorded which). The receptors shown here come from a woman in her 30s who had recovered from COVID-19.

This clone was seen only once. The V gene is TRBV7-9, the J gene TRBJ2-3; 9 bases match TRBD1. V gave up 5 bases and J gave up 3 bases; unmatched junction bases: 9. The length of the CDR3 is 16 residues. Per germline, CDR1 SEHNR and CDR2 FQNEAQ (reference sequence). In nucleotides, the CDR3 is TGTGCCAGCAGCCGAACCACAGGGGGCAGGACAGATACGCAGTATTTT. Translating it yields CASSRTTGGRTDTQYF.

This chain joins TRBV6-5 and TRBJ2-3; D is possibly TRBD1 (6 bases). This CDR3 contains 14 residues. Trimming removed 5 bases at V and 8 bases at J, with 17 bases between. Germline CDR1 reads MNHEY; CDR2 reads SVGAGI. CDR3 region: CASSQGNQRSTQYF. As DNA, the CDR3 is TGTGCCAGCAGTCAGGGGAACCAAAGGTCTACGCAGTATTTT.

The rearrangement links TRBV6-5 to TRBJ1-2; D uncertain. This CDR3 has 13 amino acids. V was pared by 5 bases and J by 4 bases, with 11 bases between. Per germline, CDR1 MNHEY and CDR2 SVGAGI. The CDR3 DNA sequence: TGTGCCAGCAGTAATCGGGGTACCTATGGCTACACCTTC. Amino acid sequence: CASSNRGTYGYTF.

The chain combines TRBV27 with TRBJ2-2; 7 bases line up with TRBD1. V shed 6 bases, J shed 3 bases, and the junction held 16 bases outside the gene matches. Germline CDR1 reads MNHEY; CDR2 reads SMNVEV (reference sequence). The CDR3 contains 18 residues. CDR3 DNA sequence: TGTGCCAGCAGACCCCGACAGACAGGGCATTTAGACACCGGGGAGCTGTTTTTT. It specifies CASRPRQTGHLDTGELFF.

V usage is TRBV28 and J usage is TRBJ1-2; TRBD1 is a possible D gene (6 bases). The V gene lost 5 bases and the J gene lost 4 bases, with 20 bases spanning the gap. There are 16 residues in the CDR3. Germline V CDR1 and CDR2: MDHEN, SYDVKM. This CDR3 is CASSPPRRTVLYGYTF. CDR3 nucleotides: TGTGCCAGCAGTCCCCCCCGACGGACAGTTCTCTATGGCTACACCTTC.

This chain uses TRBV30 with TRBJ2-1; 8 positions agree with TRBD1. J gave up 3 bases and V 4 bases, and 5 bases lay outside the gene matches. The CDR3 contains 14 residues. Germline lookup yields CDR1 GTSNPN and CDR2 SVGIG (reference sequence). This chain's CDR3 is CAWTGQGNYNEQFF. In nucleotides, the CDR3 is TGTGCCTGGACCGGACAGGGTAACTACAATGAGCAGTTCTTC.

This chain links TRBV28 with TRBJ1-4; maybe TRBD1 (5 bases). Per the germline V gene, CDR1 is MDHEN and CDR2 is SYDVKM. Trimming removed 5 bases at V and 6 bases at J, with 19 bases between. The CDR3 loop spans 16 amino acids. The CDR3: CASSTDRSGLDEKLFF. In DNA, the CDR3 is TGTGCCAGCAGTACCGACAGAAGTGGGCTAGATGAAAAACTGTTTTTT.

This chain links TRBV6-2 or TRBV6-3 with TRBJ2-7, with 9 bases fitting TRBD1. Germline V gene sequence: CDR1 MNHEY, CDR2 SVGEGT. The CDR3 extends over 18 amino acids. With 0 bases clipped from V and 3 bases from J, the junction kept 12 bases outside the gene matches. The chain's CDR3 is CASSYSKAGTGRNYEQYF. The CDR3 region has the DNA TGTGCCAGCAGTTACTCGAAAGCCGGGACAGGGAGGAACTACGAGCAGTACTTC.

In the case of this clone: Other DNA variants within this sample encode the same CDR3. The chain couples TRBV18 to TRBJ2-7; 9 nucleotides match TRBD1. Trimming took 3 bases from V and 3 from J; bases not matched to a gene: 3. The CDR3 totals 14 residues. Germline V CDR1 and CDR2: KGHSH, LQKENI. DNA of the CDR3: TGTGCCAGCTCACCGGACAGGGGACTCTACGAGCAGTACTTC. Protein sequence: CASSPDRGLYEQYF.

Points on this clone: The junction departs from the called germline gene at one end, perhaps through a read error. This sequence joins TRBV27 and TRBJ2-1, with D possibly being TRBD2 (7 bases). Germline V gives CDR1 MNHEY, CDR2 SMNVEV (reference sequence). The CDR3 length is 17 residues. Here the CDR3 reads CASCFRVGRGGGIVGVF. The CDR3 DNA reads TGTGCCAGCTGTTTTCGTGTGGGCAGGGGAGGGGGGATAGTAGGGGTCTTC.

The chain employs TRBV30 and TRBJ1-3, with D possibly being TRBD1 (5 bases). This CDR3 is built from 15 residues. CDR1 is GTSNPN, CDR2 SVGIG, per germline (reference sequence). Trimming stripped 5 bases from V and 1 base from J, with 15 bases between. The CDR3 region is CAWERQLKSGNTIYF. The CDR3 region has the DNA TGTGCCTGGGAAAGACAGTTGAAGTCTGGAAACACCATATATTTT.

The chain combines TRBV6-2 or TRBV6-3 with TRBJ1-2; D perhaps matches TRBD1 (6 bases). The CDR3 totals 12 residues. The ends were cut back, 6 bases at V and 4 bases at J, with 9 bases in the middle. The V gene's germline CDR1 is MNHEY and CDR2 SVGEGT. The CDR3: CASSRDIYGYTF. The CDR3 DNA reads TGTGCCAGCAGCCGGGACATCTATGGCTACACCTTC.

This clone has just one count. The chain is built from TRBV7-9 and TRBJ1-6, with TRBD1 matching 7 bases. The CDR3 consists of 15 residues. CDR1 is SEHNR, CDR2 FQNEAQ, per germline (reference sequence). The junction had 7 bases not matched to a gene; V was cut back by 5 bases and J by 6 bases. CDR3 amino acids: CASSGRTGFNSPLHF. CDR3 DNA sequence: TGTGCCAGCAGCGGGCGGACAGGCTTTAATTCACCCCTCCACTTT.

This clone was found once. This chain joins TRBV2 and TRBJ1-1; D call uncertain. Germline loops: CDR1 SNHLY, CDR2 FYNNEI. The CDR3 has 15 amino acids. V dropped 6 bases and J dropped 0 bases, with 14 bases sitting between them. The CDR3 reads CASSHGIGMNTEAFF. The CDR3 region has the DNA TGTGCCAGCAGCCACGGGATCGGGATGAACACTGAAGCTTTCTTT.

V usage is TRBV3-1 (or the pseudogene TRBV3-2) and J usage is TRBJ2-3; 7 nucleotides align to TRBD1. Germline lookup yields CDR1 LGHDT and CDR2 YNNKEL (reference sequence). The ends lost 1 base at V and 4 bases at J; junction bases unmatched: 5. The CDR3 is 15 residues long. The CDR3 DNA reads TGTGCCAGCAGCCAAGCACAGGGGTATTCAGATACGCAGTATTTT. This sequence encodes CASSQAQGYSDTQYF.

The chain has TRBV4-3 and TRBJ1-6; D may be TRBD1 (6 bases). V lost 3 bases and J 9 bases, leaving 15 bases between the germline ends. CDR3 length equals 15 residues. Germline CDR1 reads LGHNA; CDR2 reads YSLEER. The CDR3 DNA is TGCGCCAGCAGCCAGTCGACAGGCATAGGTTCACCCCTCCACTTT. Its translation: CASSQSTGIGSPLHF.

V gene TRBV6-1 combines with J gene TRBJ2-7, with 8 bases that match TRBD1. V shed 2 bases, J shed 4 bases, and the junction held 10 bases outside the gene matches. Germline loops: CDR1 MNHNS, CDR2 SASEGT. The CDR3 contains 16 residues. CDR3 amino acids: CASSESVAGGWYEQYF. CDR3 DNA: TGTGCCAGCAGTGAATCAGTGGCAGGGGGCTGGTACGAGCAGTACTTC.

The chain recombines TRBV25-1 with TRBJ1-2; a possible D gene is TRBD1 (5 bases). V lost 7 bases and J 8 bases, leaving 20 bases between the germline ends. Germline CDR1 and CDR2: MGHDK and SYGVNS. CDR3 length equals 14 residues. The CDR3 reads CASTSGGWFSGYTF. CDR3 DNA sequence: TGTGCCAGCACATCCGGGGGGTGGTTTTCCGGCTACACCTTC.

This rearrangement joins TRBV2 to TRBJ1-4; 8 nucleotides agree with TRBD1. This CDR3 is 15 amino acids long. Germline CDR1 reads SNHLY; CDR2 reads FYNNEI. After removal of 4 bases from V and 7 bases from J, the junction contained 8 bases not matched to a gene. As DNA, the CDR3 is TGTGCCAGCAGTGTGTATACAGGGGGTAGTGAAAAACTGTTTTTT. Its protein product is CASSVYTGGSEKLFF.

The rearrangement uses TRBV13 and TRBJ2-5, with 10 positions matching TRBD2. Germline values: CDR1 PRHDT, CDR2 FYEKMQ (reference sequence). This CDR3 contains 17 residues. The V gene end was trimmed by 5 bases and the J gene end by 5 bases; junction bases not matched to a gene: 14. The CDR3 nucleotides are TGTGCCAGCAGCCCTAGCGGGGGCGTTTTATTTGATGAGACCCAGTACTTC. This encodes CASSPSGGVLFDETQYF.

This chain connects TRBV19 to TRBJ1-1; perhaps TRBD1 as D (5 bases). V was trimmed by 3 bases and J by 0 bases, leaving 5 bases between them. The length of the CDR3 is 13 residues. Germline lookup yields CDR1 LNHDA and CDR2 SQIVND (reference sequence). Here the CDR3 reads CASSMTVNTEAFF. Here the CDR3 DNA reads TGTGCCAGTAGTATGACAGTGAACACTGAAGCTTTCTTT. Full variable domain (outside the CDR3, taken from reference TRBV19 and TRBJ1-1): DGGITQSPKYLFRKEGQNVTLSCEQNLNHDAMYWYRQDPGQGLRLIYYSQIVNDFQKGDIAEGYSVSREKKESFPLTVTSAQKNPTAFYLCASSMTVNTEAFFGQGTRLTVV.

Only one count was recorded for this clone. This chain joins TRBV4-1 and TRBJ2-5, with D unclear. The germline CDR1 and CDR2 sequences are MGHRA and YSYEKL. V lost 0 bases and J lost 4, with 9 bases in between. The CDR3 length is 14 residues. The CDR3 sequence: CASSQDVHRETQYF. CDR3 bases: TGCGCCAGCAGCCAAGATGTCCACAGAGAGACCCAGTACTTC.

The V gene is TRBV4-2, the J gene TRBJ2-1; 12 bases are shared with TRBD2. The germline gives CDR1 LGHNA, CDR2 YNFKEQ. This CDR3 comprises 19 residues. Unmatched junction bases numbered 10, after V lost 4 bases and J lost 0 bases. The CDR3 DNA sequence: TGTGCCAGCAGCCCTCTAGCTAGCGGGGGGGCCCACTCCTACAATGAGCAGTTCTTC. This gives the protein CASSPLASGGAHSYNEQFF.

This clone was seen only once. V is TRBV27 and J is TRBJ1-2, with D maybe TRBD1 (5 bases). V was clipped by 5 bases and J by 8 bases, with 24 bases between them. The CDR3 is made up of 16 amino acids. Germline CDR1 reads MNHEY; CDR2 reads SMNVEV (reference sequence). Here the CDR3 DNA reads TGTGCCAGCAGTCCCCAGGGTCGCCTCGTTCTGCGGGGCTACACCTTC. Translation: CASSPQGRLVLRGYTF.

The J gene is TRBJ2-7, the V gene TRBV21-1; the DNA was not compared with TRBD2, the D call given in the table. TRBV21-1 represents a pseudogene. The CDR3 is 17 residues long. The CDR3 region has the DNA TGTGCCAGCAGCAAATACGCCGTATGGGGGGAAACTTACGAGCAGTACTTC. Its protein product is CASSKYAVWGETYEQYF.

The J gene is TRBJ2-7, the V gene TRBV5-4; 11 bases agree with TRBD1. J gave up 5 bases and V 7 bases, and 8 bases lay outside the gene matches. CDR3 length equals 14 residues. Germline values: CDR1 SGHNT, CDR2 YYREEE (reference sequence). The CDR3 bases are TGTGCCAGCCGGAGGGGACAGGGGGAGAACGAGCAGTACTTC. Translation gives CASRRGQGENEQYF.

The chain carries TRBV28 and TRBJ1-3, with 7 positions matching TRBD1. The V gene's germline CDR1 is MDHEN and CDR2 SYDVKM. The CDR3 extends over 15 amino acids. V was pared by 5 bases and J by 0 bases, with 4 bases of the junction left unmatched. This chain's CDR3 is CASSRQGFSGNTIYF. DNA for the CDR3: TGTGCCAGCAGTCGACAGGGTTTCTCTGGAAACACCATATATTTT.